The 2 T cell receptor beta chains reported below all come from one sample, sequenced in a study of T cell responses to AZD1222 COVID-19 vaccine. Libraries were prepared by immunoSEQ multiplex PCR; TCRdb keeps only in-frame clonotypes and omits some of them. The data show some 180,000 clones, approximately 93% seen once. The specimen was peripheral blood, collected 28 days after the second AZD1222 dose. These receptors all come from an adult who received the AZD1222 COVID-19 vaccine.

V and J are TRBV19 and TRBJ1-5, with 7 bases lining up with TRBD1. The V segment lost 6 bases and the J segment 2 bases; nucleotides outside the gene matches: 10. There are 16 residues in the CDR3. Looked up from germline, CDR1 is LNHDA and CDR2 is SQIVND (reference sequence). CDR3 sequence: CASSNRQGGRNQPQHF. The CDR3 nucleotides read TGTGCCAGTAGCAATAGACAGGGCGGACGCAATCAGCCCCAGCATTTT. Supplemented by reference TRBV19 and TRBJ1-5, the full variable domain reads DGGITQSPKYLFRKEGQNVTLSCEQNLNHDAMYWYRQDPGQGLRLIYYSQIVNDFQKGDIAEGYSVSREKKESFPLTVTSAQKNPTAFYLCASSNRQGGRNQPQHFGDGTRLSIL.

V gene TRBV9 combines with J gene TRBJ1-2; no firm D call. In germline, CDR1 is SGDLS, CDR2 YYNGEE. The CDR3 is 14 amino acids. The V end lost 0 bases, the J end lost 6 bases, and 12 bases lay between the germline ends. The CDR3 region is CASSVGGSGDGYTF. CDR3 bases: TGTGCCAGCAGCGTAGGGGGAAGTGGCGATGGCTACACCTTC.